Presented here are 9 T cell receptor beta chains from one specimen sequenced in a study of shared clonotypes between healthy human individuals. Clones were sequenced by immunoSEQ multiplex PCR, and TCRdb holds only the in-frame ones, with some missing. Found here are about 2.4 million clones, approximately 93% of them singletons; the top ten hold 0.36%. The material sequenced was naive CD4+ T cells from PBMCs. Regarding subset: CD45RA+ positively selected. These receptors originate from a man younger than 35 in good health. Some clones in this sample may be carry-over from other donors' samples.

The chain carries TRBV5-1 and TRBJ1-2; D ambiguous. Trimming pared 0 bases from V and 7 bases from J, leaving 10 bases between. The CDR3 is made up of 13 amino acids. In germline, CDR1 is SGHRS, CDR2 YFSETQ. The CDR3 DNA is TGCGCCAGCAGCTTGGTTCGGGGAGGTGGCTACACCTTC. It yields the protein CASSLVRGGGYTF.

This clone appeared a single time. This same CDR3 is encoded by further DNA sequences in the sample. The chain recombines TRBV5-1 with TRBJ2-5; D gene unclear. This CDR3 spans 13 amino acids. V lost 4 bases and J lost 5, with 12 bases in between. Germline CDR1 SGHRS, CDR2 YFSETQ. CDR3 loop: CASSPLPGETQYF. For the CDR3, the DNA is TGCGCCAGCAGCCCACTTCCGGGTGAGACCCAGTACTTC.

The chain uses TRBV19 and TRBJ2-1; 11 bases fit TRBD2. V shed 6 bases and J 1 base; nucleotides not matched to a gene: 5. CDR3 length: 16 residues. CDR1 and CDR2 (germline): LNHDA, SQIVND (reference sequence). The CDR3 sequence: CASSPTSGSSYNEQFF. The CDR3 DNA sequence: TGTGCCAGTAGCCCTACTAGCGGGAGTTCCTACAATGAGCAGTTCTTC.

The chain couples TRBV28 to TRBJ2-1; D is unresolved. V gave up 7 bases and J gave up 4 bases, with 8 bases separating them. The germline V gene has CDR1 MDHEN and CDR2 SYDVKM. This CDR3 region has 12 residues. The CDR3 spells CASNNLYNEQFF. For the CDR3, the DNA is TGTGCCAGCAACAATTTGTACAATGAGCAGTTCTTC.

The rearrangement joins TRBV7-6 to TRBJ2-3, with 7 bases aligning to TRBD1. The CDR3 runs 16 residues. CDR1 and CDR2 from the germline V gene are SGHVS and FNYEAQ. V lost 5 bases to trimming and J lost 2 bases; unmatched junction nucleotides: 10. The DNA of the CDR3 is TGTGCCAGCAGCCATAGACAGGGATCCCCCACAGATACGCAGTATTTT. Protein sequence: CASSHRQGSPTDTQYF.

V gene TRBV18 combines with J gene TRBJ2-2, with TRBD1 matching 11 bases. The CDR3 loop spans 17 amino acids. The V and J ends lost 0 bases and 2 bases, in that order; junction bases with no gene match: 2. The germline CDR1 and CDR2 sequences are KGHSH and LQKENI. Here the CDR3 DNA reads TGTGCCAGCTCACCACCGGGACAGGGGGAAAACACCGGGGAGCTGTTTTTT. Translation gives CASSPPGQGENTGELFF.

This clone was observed a single time. This sequence joins TRBV5-8 and TRBJ2-2; D gene unclear. The CDR3 has 13 amino acids. The germline V gene has CDR1 SGHTS and CDR2 YDEGEE. With 3 bases removed from V and 9 bases from J, the gap between germline ends came to 12 bases. The CDR3 DNA follows: TGTGCCAGCAGCTATCCGGGCCTGTGGGAGCTGTTTTTT. This translates into CASSYPGLWELFF. The full variable domain, rest sourced from reference TRBV5-8 and TRBJ2-2, is EAGVTQSPTHLIKTRGQQATLRCSPISGHTSVYWYQQALGLGLQFLLWYDEGEERNRGNFPPRFSGRQFPNYSSELNVNALELEDSALYLCASSYPGLWELFFGEGSRLTVL.

This clone was recorded only once. The chain uses TRBV7-2 and TRBJ2-2, with a tentative D call TRBD1 (5 bases). The CDR3 has 16 residues. Germline V gene sequence: CDR1 SGHTA, CDR2 FQGNSA. V was shortened by 5 bases and J by 5 bases, with 18 bases between the two germline ends. This CDR3 reads CASSPYRTSWTGELFF. The CDR3 DNA sequence: TGTGCCAGCAGCCCCTACAGGACATCGTGGACCGGGGAGCTGTTTTTT.

The chain has TRBV6-5 and TRBJ1-2; 8 positions match TRBD1. The ends lost 6 bases at V and 6 bases at J; junction bases unmatched: 3. The V gene's germline CDR1 is MNHEY and CDR2 SVGAGI. The CDR3 is 12 residues long. Here the CDR3 DNA reads TGTGCCAGCAGCAAGACAGGGGATGGCTACACCTTC. This encodes CASSKTGDGYTF.